The rows below give T cell receptor beta chains drawn from one sample of a study of beta chain features in type 1 diabetes. Clones were sequenced by immunoSEQ multiplex PCR, and TCRdb holds only the in-frame ones, with some missing. There are 250,000 to 350,000 clones in the sample; about 10% occur only once, and about 0.014% lies in the top ten. The specimen sequenced was naive CD4+ T cells from blood. Source of these receptors: a woman younger than 45 in good health. Each CDR3 is given with its conserved first and last residue. Fields, in order: clone size, J gene, D gene, V gene, CDR3 DNA, CDR3 protein. A D gene is named only where the DNA matches it firmly. Clone sizes are given selectively: once, few, many, or a class where the clone is expanded.

abundance: -
j_gene: TRBJ1-3
d_gene: TRBD1
v_gene: TRBV5-1
CDR3nt: TGCGCCAGCACGCCCGGGACAGGGGGAAACACCATATATTTT
CDR3aa: CASTPGTGGNTIYF

abundance: few
j_gene: TRBJ2-6
d_gene: -
v_gene: TRBV7-9
CDR3nt: TGTGCCAGCAGCTTAGGCGCATCTGGGGCCAACGTCCTGACTTTC
CDR3aa: CASSLGASGANVLTF

abundance: -
j_gene: TRBJ2-7
d_gene: TRBD1
v_gene: TRBV18
CDR3nt: TGTGCCAGCTCACCGGGACAGCGAACCTACGAGCAGTACTTC
CDR3aa: CASSPGQRTYEQYF

abundance: -
j_gene: TRBJ1-2
d_gene: -
v_gene: TRBV5-1
CDR3nt: TGCGCCAGCAACCGGGGGGCCGAAGCTAACTATGGCTACACCTTC
CDR3aa: CASNRGAEANYGYTF

abundance: -
j_gene: TRBJ2-7
d_gene: -
v_gene: TRBV13
CDR3nt: TGTGCCAGCAGCCAAGACAGGCGGTCCTACGAGCAGTACTTC
CDR3aa: CASSQDRRSYEQYF

abundance: -
j_gene: TRBJ2-3
d_gene: -
v_gene: TRBV15
CDR3nt: TGTGCCACCAGCAGAGATAAAGCCGCAGATACGCAGTATTTT
CDR3aa: CATSRDKAADTQYF

abundance: once
j_gene: TRBJ2-7
d_gene: -
v_gene: TRBV6-5
CDR3nt: TGTGCCAGCACCTCCCTCAGGGGCTCCTACGAGCAGTACTTC
CDR3aa: CASTSLRGSYEQYF

abundance: few
j_gene: TRBJ1-1
d_gene: -
v_gene: TRBV18
CDR3nt: TGTGCCAGCTCACCAGGGTTTGGGAGCACTGAAGCTTTCTTT
CDR3aa: CASSPGFGSTEAFF

abundance: few
j_gene: TRBJ1-1
d_gene: TRBD1
v_gene: TRBV7-2
CDR3nt: TGTGCCAGCAGCACAGGGGGCCTTGGGACTGAAGCTTTCTTT
CDR3aa: CASSTGGLGTEAFF

abundance: -
j_gene: TRBJ2-1
d_gene: TRBD1
v_gene: TRBV5-1
CDR3nt: TGCGCCAGCAGCTTGGAAGGGTTGACAGGGGTTAGCGAAAAGGGCAATGAGCAGTTCTTC
CDR3aa: CASSLEGLTGVSEKGNEQFF

abundance: few
j_gene: TRBJ2-1
d_gene: TRBD2
v_gene: TRBV7-9
CDR3nt: TGTGCCAGCAGCTTAGGAGCGGGACGCACCTACAATGAGCAGTTCTTC
CDR3aa: CASSLGAGRTYNEQFF

abundance: -
j_gene: TRBJ2-1
d_gene: TRBD2
v_gene: TRBV9
CDR3nt: TGTGCCAGCAGCCTACGGACTAGCTCCCTGAACGGTGAGCAGTTCTTC
CDR3aa: CASSLRTSSLNGEQFF

abundance: -
j_gene: TRBJ2-2
d_gene: -
v_gene: TRBV6-6
CDR3nt: TGTGCCAGCGACCGACAGGCGAACACCGGGGAGCTGTTTTTT
CDR3aa: CASDRQANTGELFF

abundance: -
j_gene: TRBJ2-5
d_gene: -
v_gene: TRBV7-3
CDR3nt: TGTGCCAGCAGCTTAGCCGGGGGAGAGACCCAGTACTTC
CDR3aa: CASSLAGGETQYF

abundance: -
j_gene: TRBJ1-5
d_gene: -
v_gene: TRBV30
CDR3nt: TGTGCCTGGAGTGTCGGAGGGTTCAATCAGCCCCAGCATTTT
CDR3aa: CAWSVGGFNQPQHF

abundance: -
j_gene: TRBJ2-7
d_gene: TRBD1
v_gene: TRBV28
CDR3nt: TGTGCCAGCTGGGACAGGGTGGACGAGCAGTACTTC
CDR3aa: CASWDRVDEQYF

abundance: -
j_gene: TRBJ2-1
d_gene: -
v_gene: TRBV9
CDR3nt: TGTGCCAGCAGCGAGAGAGCAGAGGTTTTGAACAATGAGCAGTTCTTC
CDR3aa: CASSERAEVLNNEQFF

abundance: -
j_gene: TRBJ2-5
d_gene: -
v_gene: TRBV6-5
CDR3nt: TGTGCCAGCAGATCGTCGGAGACCCAGTACTTC
CDR3aa: CASRSSETQYF

abundance: few
j_gene: TRBJ1-1
d_gene: -
v_gene: TRBV7-9
CDR3nt: TGTGCCAGCAGCCGTTTCGGGGTGAACACTGAAGCTTTCTTT
CDR3aa: CASSRFGVNTEAFF

abundance: -
j_gene: TRBJ2-7
d_gene: -
v_gene: TRBV25-1
CDR3nt: TGTGCCAGCAGTGACATAGACAGGACCTACGAGCAGTACTTC
CDR3aa: CASSDIDRTYEQYF

abundance: few
j_gene: TRBJ2-7
d_gene: TRBD2
v_gene: TRBV5-1
CDR3nt: TGCGCCAGCAGCATTAGCGGGGACTACGAGCAGTACTTC
CDR3aa: CASSISGDYEQYF

abundance: -
j_gene: TRBJ1-2
d_gene: TRBD1
v_gene: TRBV19
CDR3nt: TGTGCCAGTACGACAGGGACCTATGGCTACACCTTC
CDR3aa: CASTTGTYGYTF

abundance: -
j_gene: TRBJ2-7
d_gene: -
v_gene: TRBV28
CDR3nt: TGTGCCAGCAGCCTCGGTGGCTCCTACGAGCAGTACTTC
CDR3aa: CASSLGGSYEQYF

abundance: few
j_gene: TRBJ1-1
d_gene: -
v_gene: TRBV9
CDR3nt: TGTGCCAGCAGCGCAAACAGTGAAGCTTTCTTT
CDR3aa: CASSANSEAFF

abundance: few
j_gene: TRBJ2-5
d_gene: -
v_gene: TRBV7-2
CDR3nt: TGTGCCAGCAGCTTAAATCGGGAGAGGGGAGAGACCCAGTACTTC
CDR3aa: CASSLNRERGETQYF

abundance: -
j_gene: TRBJ2-5
d_gene: -
v_gene: TRBV18
CDR3nt: TGTGCCAGCTCACGCCGGACTGGCGGTCCAGAGACCCAGTACTTC
CDR3aa: CASSRRTGGPETQYF

abundance: -
j_gene: TRBJ2-2
d_gene: TRBD1
v_gene: TRBV7-8
CDR3nt: TGTGCCAGCAGCTCAGAGGGGGTACAGGGGGCCGGGGAGCTGTTTTTT
CDR3aa: CASSSEGVQGAGELFF

abundance: few
j_gene: TRBJ1-5
d_gene: -
v_gene: TRBV2
CDR3nt: TGTGCCAGCAGTGAATCCAGGGAAGTTCAGCCCCAGCATTTT
CDR3aa: CASSESREVQPQHF

abundance: few
j_gene: TRBJ1-2
d_gene: TRBD1
v_gene: TRBV6-6
CDR3nt: TGTGCCAGCAGTTCGACAGGGGGCTCATACTATGGCTACACCTTC
CDR3aa: CASSSTGGSYYGYTF

abundance: few
j_gene: TRBJ2-2
d_gene: TRBD2
v_gene: TRBV29-1
CDR3nt: TGCAGCGTTGCTTTAGGGCTAGCGGGCGTCACCGGGGAGCTGTTTTTT
CDR3aa: CSVALGLAGVTGELFF

abundance: few
j_gene: TRBJ2-1
d_gene: -
v_gene: TRBV7-8
CDR3nt: TGTGCCAGCAGTCGTCGGACAGACAATGAGCAGTTCTTC
CDR3aa: CASSRRTDNEQFF

abundance: few
j_gene: TRBJ2-7
d_gene: TRBD1
v_gene: TRBV9
CDR3nt: TGTGCCAGCAGCGTAGATGCTACAGGGGGTTTCGACGAGCAGTACTTC
CDR3aa: CASSVDATGGFDEQYF

abundance: few
j_gene: TRBJ2-2
d_gene: TRBD2
v_gene: TRBV29-1
CDR3nt: TGCAGCGGTCTCCGGGGGACTAGCGGGAGGTCGAACACCGGGGAGCTGTTTTTT
CDR3aa: CSGLRGTSGRSNTGELFF

abundance: -
j_gene: TRBJ2-7
d_gene: TRBD1
v_gene: TRBV6-6
CDR3nt: TGTGCCAGCCGCGACAGGGCGTGGGAGCAGTACTTC
CDR3aa: CASRDRAWEQYF

abundance: -
j_gene: TRBJ1-2
d_gene: TRBD1
v_gene: TRBV28
CDR3nt: TGTGCCAGCAGTACTACCGGACAGGGACCTAGAAGTAACTATGGCTACACCTTC
CDR3aa: CASSTTGQGPRSNYGYTF

abundance: -
j_gene: TRBJ2-5
d_gene: TRBD1
v_gene: TRBV18
CDR3nt: TGTGCCAGCTCACCACGGGACAGGTACCAAGAGACCCAGTACTTC
CDR3aa: CASSPRDRYQETQYF

abundance: few
j_gene: TRBJ2-3
d_gene: -
v_gene: TRBV15
CDR3nt: TGTGCCACCAGCCGACCGGGACAACTAAGGCCAGATACGCAGTATTTT
CDR3aa: CATSRPGQLRPDTQYF

abundance: -
j_gene: TRBJ2-1
d_gene: TRBD1
v_gene: TRBV7-9
CDR3nt: TGTGCCAGCAGCTTAGAGGGACAGGGGGCGGATGAGCAGTTCTTC
CDR3aa: CASSLEGQGADEQFF

abundance: few
j_gene: TRBJ2-5
d_gene: -
v_gene: TRBV15
CDR3nt: TGTGCCACCAGCAGAGATAAAGGGGGACAAGAGACCCAGTACTTC
CDR3aa: CATSRDKGGQETQYF

abundance: -
j_gene: TRBJ2-3
d_gene: -
v_gene: TRBV6-5
CDR3nt: TGTGCCAGCAGTTACGAGCGAGATACGCAGTATTTT
CDR3aa: CASSYERDTQYF

abundance: few
j_gene: TRBJ2-7
d_gene: -
v_gene: TRBV7-2
CDR3nt: TGTGCCAGCAGCTTAATACAGGATTCATCCTACGAGCAGTACTTC
CDR3aa: CASSLIQDSSYEQYF

abundance: -
j_gene: TRBJ2-3
d_gene: -
v_gene: TRBV4-3
CDR3nt: TGCGCCAGCAGCCGGGACACAGGAGAGGATGCGGATACGCAGTATTTT
CDR3aa: CASSRDTGEDADTQYF

abundance: -
j_gene: TRBJ2-3
d_gene: TRBD1
v_gene: TRBV5-1
CDR3nt: TGCGCCAGTTGGACAGGACTCAGCACAGATACGCAGTATTTT
CDR3aa: CASWTGLSTDTQYF

abundance: few
j_gene: TRBJ1-2
d_gene: TRBD1
v_gene: TRBV28
CDR3nt: TGTGCCAGCACCTTGAAGGACAGGGACTACTATGGCTACACCTTC
CDR3aa: CASTLKDRDYYGYTF

abundance: few
j_gene: TRBJ2-7
d_gene: -
v_gene: TRBV28
CDR3nt: TGTGCCAGCACCACCGGGGGCAGGGGGGACTACGAGCAGTACTTC
CDR3aa: CASTTGGRGDYEQYF